A selection of T cell receptor beta chains follows, all from one sample in a study of beta chain features in type 1 diabetes. Profiling relied on immunoSEQ multiplex PCR, and the TCRdb table lists in-frame clones only, not all of them. Of 300,000 to 350,000 clones listed, around an eighth are singletons. Sequencing used naive CD4+ T cells from blood. These TCRs come from a woman between 18 and 29 years old with type 1 diabetes. Each CDR3 is given with its conserved first and last residue. The order of the fields is CDR3 length, J gene, D gene, V gene, clone size, CDR3 DNA, CDR3 protein. The D gene is left open where the match is weak. Expanded clones are given a class, and other clones once, few, many or no size at all.

>14|TRBJ1-5|.|TRBV28|few
TGTGCCAGCAGTCCCGGGACAACTAATCAGCCCCAGCATTTT
CASSPGTTNQPQHF
>13|TRBJ1-1|TRBD1|TRBV2|.
TGTGCCAGCAGGGGACAGCCTGGCACTGAAGCTTTCTTT
CASRGQPGTEAFF
>11|TRBJ2-1|.|TRBV6-1|.
TGTGCCAGCACTCTCCGTGATGAGCAGTTCTTC
CASTLRDEQFF
>13|TRBJ2-7|.|TRBV28|.
TGTGCCAGCAGGACAGGTCCCTCCTACGAGCAGTACTTC
CASRTGPSYEQYF
>13|TRBJ1-5|TRBD1|TRBV7-7|.
TGTGCCACCTCGACAGGGGAAGGCCAGCCCCAGCATTTT
CATSTGEGQPQHF
>16|TRBJ1-2|TRBD1|TRBV14|.
TGTGCCAGCAGCCCGGGCCCCGACAGGGGGCTTTCTGGCTACACCTTC
CASSPGPDRGLSGYTF
>12|TRBJ1-5|.|TRBV7-9|.
TGTGCCAGCAGCTTCAGGGATCAGCCCCAGCATTTT
CASSFRDQPQHF
>12|TRBJ2-5|.|TRBV7-9|.
TGTGCCAGCAGCTTAGAAAGCGAGACCCAGTACTTC
CASSLESETQYF
>17|TRBJ1-3|TRBD1|TRBV7-9|.
TGTGCCAGCAGCTCCCAGGGGACAGCGAGCTCTGGAAACACCATATATTTT
CASSSQGTASSGNTIYF
>18|TRBJ2-3|.|TRBV27|.
TGTGCCAGCAGTGGAGGGGAAACCGGGACAGCTAGCACAGATACGCAGTATTTT
CASSGGETGTASTDTQYF
>15|TRBJ2-7|.|TRBV13|.
TGTGCCAGCAGCCCCGCACAGGGACGGGGTGGCGAGCAGTACTTC
CASSPAQGRGGEQYF
>17|TRBJ1-1|TRBD1|TRBV19|.
TGTGCCAGTAAGATCCCTCCCGGACAGGGTGGAGGCACTGAAGCTTTCTTT
CASKIPPGQGGGTEAFF
>15|TRBJ1-5|TRBD1|TRBV2|.
TGTGCCAGCAGTGGAAGGGGACAGCTAAATCAGCCCCAGCATTTT
CASSGRGQLNQPQHF
>17|TRBJ2-5|.|TRBV19|.
TGTGCCAGTAGCCAAGCCGGTTCCAACAACAGGCAAGGGACCCAGTACTTC
CASSQAGSNNRQGTQYF
>18|TRBJ2-5|TRBD2|TRBV5-1|few
TGCGCCAGCAGCTTGGATGGGACTAGCCCAAAGTACCAAGAGACCCAGTACTTC
CASSLDGTSPKYQETQYF
>15|TRBJ2-2|.|TRBV7-9|.
TGTGCCAGCAGCTTCTCAGCGATCAACACCGGGGAGCTGTTTTTT
CASSFSAINTGELFF
>15|TRBJ2-1|TRBD2|TRBV9|.
TGTGCCAGCAGCGTTGCGGGACTAGTACAGAGTGAGCAGTTCTTC
CASSVAGLVQSEQFF
>18|TRBJ2-5|TRBD2|TRBV11-1|few
TGTGCCAGCAGCGACCAAGCCCCGGGACTAGCGGGAGGAGAGACCCAGTACTTC
CASSDQAPGLAGGETQYF
>12|TRBJ2-2|.|TRBV2|.
TGTGCCAGCAGCGTTAGCGGATTCGAGCTGTTTTTT
CASSVSGFELFF
>16|TRBJ2-6|.|TRBV2|.
TGTGCCAGCAGTGGACAGACCCTGGGTGGGGCCAACGTCCTGACTTTC
CASSGQTLGGANVLTF